The 7 T cell receptor beta chains reported below all come from one sample, sequenced in a study of T cell changes during pregnancy in multiple sclerosis. The table came from immunoSEQ multiplex PCR; TCRdb's copy has only in-frame clones and leaves some out. The table has some 60,000 clones, roughly 92% seen once. The sample was peripheral blood, taken in the first trimester of pregnancy. These receptors originate from a female donor with multiple sclerosis, enrolled in a pregnancy study.

The chain links TRBV7-6 to TRBJ1-5; 8 bases match TRBD1. CDR3 length: 14 amino acids. The germline V gene encodes CDR1 SGHVS and CDR2 FNYEAQ. The junction had 0 bases not matched to a gene; V was cut back by 1 base and J by 4 bases. CDR3 in amino acids: CASSLGTGNQPQHF. The CDR3 DNA is TGTGCCAGCAGCTTAGGGACAGGGAATCAGCCCCAGCATTTT. Drawing the rest from reference TRBV7-6 and TRBJ1-5, the complete variable domain is GAGVSQSPRYKVTKRGQDVALRCDPISGHVSLYWYRQALGQGPEFLTYFNYEAQQDKSGLPNDRFSAERPEGSISTLTIQRTEQRDSAMYRCASSLGTGNQPQHFGDGTRLSIL.

This chain's CDR3 is CASSVVLTDTQYF. CDR3 sequence (DNA): TGTGCCAGCAGCGTAGTACTCACAGATACGCAGTATTTT. This chain joins TRBV9 and TRBJ2-3; D gene uncertain. The CDR3 is made up of 13 amino acids. Germline CDR1 and CDR2: SGDLS and YYNGEE. V was shortened by 0 bases and J by 2 bases, with 4 bases between the two germline ends.

The chain links TRBV7-8 to TRBJ1-1; 8 bases agree with TRBD1. V was pared by 0 bases and J by 11 bases, with 2 bases of the junction left unmatched. The CDR3 has 12 amino acids. CDR1 is SGHVS, CDR2 FQNEAQ, per germline. The CDR3 is CASSLATGDAFF. The CDR3 coding sequence is TGTGCCAGCAGCTTAGCGACAGGGGACGCTTTCTTT.

The chain recombines TRBV7-9 with TRBJ1-3; D is possibly TRBD1 (5 bases). Germline CDR1 SEHNR, CDR2 FQNEAQ (reference sequence). The CDR3 contains 16 residues. Trimming removed 3 bases at V and 4 bases at J, with 16 bases between. The CDR3 spells CASSFSAVGAGNTIYF. The CDR3 region has the DNA TGTGCCAGCAGCTTTAGTGCAGTAGGGGCGGGAAACACCATATATTTT. Combining the CDR3 with reference TRBV7-9 and TRBJ1-3 gives the whole variable domain DTGVSQNPRHKITKRGQNVTFRCDPISEHNRLYWYRQTLGQGPEFLTYFQNEAQLEKSRLLSDRFSAERPKGSFSTLEIQRTEQGDSAMYLCASSFSAVGAGNTIYFGEGSWLTVV.

The gene calls are TRBV7-2 and TRBJ2-2, with a tentative D call TRBD1 (5 bases). V shed 1 base and J shed 4 bases, with 13 bases lying between them. The CDR3 extends over 16 amino acids. In germline, CDR1 is SGHTA, CDR2 FQGNSA. Here the CDR3 reads CASSLGQGVFTGELFF. The CDR3 DNA reads as TGTGCCAGCAGCTTAGGGCAGGGCGTATTCACCGGGGAGCTGTTTTTT.

The chain employs TRBV5-1 and TRBJ1-2, with 12 bases fitting TRBD1. The CDR3 contains 16 residues. Germline CDR1 SGHRS, CDR2 YFSETQ. Losses at the gene ends were 1 base for V and 8 bases for J; bases not matched to a gene: 9. In nucleotides, the CDR3 is TGCGCCAGCAGCTTGAGTGTGGGACAGGGGGCGTTGGGCTACACCTTC. Its translation is CASSLSVGQGALGYTF.

The rearrangement links TRBV7-9 to TRBJ2-7, with 9 bases lining up with TRBD1. The CDR3 totals 14 residues. From germline, CDR1 is SEHNR and CDR2 FQNEAQ (reference sequence). V shed 4 bases, J shed 2 bases, and the junction held 3 bases outside the gene matches. The CDR3 spells CASSSGTGTYEQYF. The CDR3, as DNA: TGTGCCAGCAGCTCCGGGACAGGGACCTACGAGCAGTACTTC. Full variable domain (outside the CDR3, taken from reference TRBV7-9 and TRBJ2-7): DTGVSQNPRHKITKRGQNVTFRCDPISEHNRLYWYRQTLGQGPEFLTYFQNEAQLEKSRLLSDRFSAERPKGSFSTLEIQRTEQGDSAMYLCASSSGTGTYEQYFGPGTRLTVT.